This T cell receptor (beta chain) was obtained from a study of OX40 agonist ivuxolimab in advanced cancers. Across the study: Patients were treated with ivuxolimab, an agonistic anti-OX40 (CD134) antibody.

Libraries were prepared by immunoSEQ multiplex PCR; TCRdb keeps only in-frame clonotypes and omits some of them. In the table there are approximately 70,000 clones, about 86% of which are singletons. Study-level findings and limits: At 0.1 to 3.0 mg/kg and by week 6, clonal expansion occurred in CD4+ and CD8+ blood T cells.

V shed 4 bases, J shed 6 bases, and the junction held 9 bases outside the gene matches. CDR1 is LGHNA, CDR2 YSLEER, per germline. The CDR3 spans 15 residues. A note on this clone: Its antigen remains unidentified.

This sequence joins TRBV4-3 and TRBJ2-7; 10 nucleotides align to TRBD2. This TCR was recovered from an adult with an advanced solid tumor such as melanoma, head and neck, liver or kidney cancer. The sample consisted of CD4+ or CD8+ T cells sorted from blood, taken in a trial of the OX40 agonist ivuxolimab. This CDR3 reads CASSPLERGGAEQYF. The DNA for the CDR3 is TGCGCCAGCAGCCCCCTTGAGCGGGGGGGAGCCGAGCAGTACTTC.